Below are 25 T cell receptor beta chains sequenced from a single sample in a study of T cells expressing NK-cell markers. TCRdb re-called the 5' RACE reads; one entry per CDR3 protein, DNA not given. Recorded for this sample: roughly 150,000 distinct CDR3 sequences. The sample consisted of blood T cells: a sorted CD56 or NKG2C T cell subset, CD4+ or CD8+ T cells, or bulk PBMC T cells (not recorded which). Receptors originate from a man aged 18-75 years in good health.

V gene TRBV30 combines with J gene TRBJ1-4; as DNA is missing, the TRBD1 call by TCRdb cannot be tested. Germline V gene sequence: CDR1 GTSNPN, CDR2 SVGIG (reference sequence). This CDR3 has 13 residues. The CDR3 region is CAWSGTGNEKLFF.

J is TRBJ2-7 and V is TRBV6-2 or TRBV6-3; without DNA, the TCRdb call of TRBD1 cannot be checked. This CDR3 has 15 residues. The germline V gene has CDR1 MNHEY and CDR2 SVGEGT. The CDR3 sequence: CASSYPGGLSYEQYF.

The chain is built from TRBV19 and TRBJ1-1. Germline V gives CDR1 LNHDA, CDR2 SQIVND (reference sequence). The CDR3 has 14 residues. CDR3 sequence: CASSIYAENTEAFF.

The rearrangement uses TRBV15 and TRBJ1-5. The CDR3 has 13 amino acids. Germline CDR1 LNHNV, CDR2 YYDKDF (reference sequence). CDR3 loop: CATNTARNQPQHF. Combining the CDR3 with reference TRBV15 and TRBJ1-5 gives the whole variable domain DAMVIQNPRYQVTQFGKPVTLSCSQTLNHNVMYWYQQKSSQAPKLLFHYYDKDFNNEADTPDNFQSRRPNTSFCFLDIRSPGLGDTAMYLCATNTARNQPQHFGDGTRLSIL.

The chain combines TRBV5-4 with TRBJ2-2; TCRdb lists TRBD2, though no DNA is available to test this call. This CDR3 is 14 amino acids long. Looked up from germline, CDR1 is SGHNT and CDR2 is YYREEE (reference sequence). This CDR3 reads CASSDLAATGELFF.

V usage is TRBV7-9 and J usage is TRBJ1-5; TCRdb's assignment of TRBD1 cannot be checked, as there is no DNA. Looked up from germline, CDR1 is SEHNR and CDR2 is FQNEAQ (reference sequence). This CDR3 has 14 residues. The CDR3 loop is CASSPPGSNQPQHF.

The chain uses TRBV7-6 and TRBJ2-2; the D call from TCRdb, TRBD2, cannot be confirmed without DNA. Germline V gene data show CDR1 as SGHVS and CDR2 as FNYEAQ. The CDR3 runs to 17 residues. The CDR3 sequence: CASSFFRSGERTGELFF.

The chain joins TRBV28 to TRBJ2-7; without DNA, the TCRdb call of TRBD1 cannot be checked. Germline values: CDR1 MDHEN, CDR2 SYDVKM. The CDR3 extends over 17 amino acids. CDR3: CASSLPIGKGDSYEQYF.

This chain uses TRBV28 with TRBJ1-1; without DNA, the TCRdb call of TRBD1 cannot be checked. Germline values: CDR1 MDHEN, CDR2 SYDVKM. This CDR3 spans 16 amino acids. The chain's CDR3 is CASSSSRQDGNTEAFF.

The chain uses TRBV6-5 and TRBJ1-2; TCRdb designates TRBD1, a call that cannot be tested without DNA. This CDR3 is 14 amino acids long. Germline-derived CDR1 and CDR2 are MNHEY and SVGAGI. The CDR3 sequence is CASSYDRLVDGYTF.

The chain joins TRBV5-6 to TRBJ2-3; TCRdb calls TRBD1, which cannot be checked without DNA. The CDR3 extends over 16 amino acids. Germline values: CDR1 SGHDT, CDR2 YYEEEE. The CDR3 loop reads CASSLQGVLIADTQYF. Full variable domain (remainder filled in from reference TRBV5-6 and TRBJ2-3): DAGVTQSPTHLIKTRGQQVTLRCSPKSGHDTVSWYQQALGQGPQFIFQYYEEEERQRGNFPDRFSGHQFPNYSSELNVNALLLGDSALYLCASSLQGVLIADTQYFGPGTRLTVL.

The chain links TRBV5-5 to TRBJ2-1; TCRdb indicates TRBD2, and absent DNA this call remains unverified. Looked up from germline, CDR1 is SGHKS and CDR2 is YYEKEE (reference sequence). The CDR3 has 15 amino acids. CDR3 in amino acids: CASSSGLAGVNEQFF.

The genes are TRBV7-6 and TRBJ1-6. The CDR3 loop spans 14 amino acids. Germline V gene sequence: CDR1 SGHVS, CDR2 FNYEAQ. The CDR3 loop reads CASSSGDSGSPLHF.

The chain employs TRBV21-1 and TRBJ1-1; TCRdb's D call, TRBD1, is unchecked because there is no DNA. TRBV21-1 constitutes a pseudogene. The CDR3 sequence is 15 residues long. CDR3 sequence: CASSREDRANTEAFF.

The chain couples TRBV2 to TRBJ2-7; lacking DNA, the TRBD2 call made by TCRdb goes unchecked. Germline V gene lookup returns CDR1 SNHLY and CDR2 FYNNEI. The CDR3 runs 13 residues. The chain's CDR3 is CASTSGLYSEQYF.

V is TRBV4-1 and J is TRBJ2-7; TCRdb selects TRBD1, and the lack of DNA leaves this call unchecked. The CDR3 totals 16 residues. Germline CDR1 is MGHRA and CDR2 is YSYEKL. CDR3: CASSQVGTGMKTEQYF.

The CDR3 loop is CASSFLTAEGSYEQYF. This sequence joins TRBV27 and TRBJ2-7; TCRdb designates TRBD2, a call that cannot be tested without DNA. This CDR3 has 16 residues. CDR1 MNHEY and CDR2 SMNVEV come from the germline V gene (reference sequence).

V is TRBV19 and J is TRBJ1-5. Per germline, CDR1 LNHDA and CDR2 SQIVND (reference sequence). This CDR3 is 14 amino acids long. The CDR3 here is CASIGRDSNQPQHF.

This chain connects TRBV2 to TRBJ2-2; TCRdb designates TRBD1, a call that cannot be tested without DNA. The CDR3 totals 15 residues. CDR1 and CDR2 from the germline V gene are SNHLY and FYNNEI. CDR3 in amino acids: CASSDNRGGTGELFF. Full variable domain (rest looked up from reference TRBV2 and TRBJ2-2): EPEVTQTPSHQVTQMGQEVILRCVPISNHLYFYWYRQILGQKVEFLVSFYNNEISEKSEIFDDQFSVERPDGSNFTLKIRSTKLEDSAMYFCASSDNRGGTGELFFGEGSRLTVL.

The CDR3 reads CASSLAPGQGLHF. The chain employs TRBV5-6 and TRBJ1-5; absent DNA, TCRdb's TRBD1 call cannot be checked. CDR1 and CDR2 from the germline V gene are SGHDT and YYEEEE. This CDR3 region has 13 residues.

The chain has TRBV5-6 and TRBJ2-7; TCRdb's D call, TRBD2, is unchecked because there is no DNA. The CDR3 is 15 amino acids. Germline loops: CDR1 SGHDT, CDR2 YYEEEE. The chain's CDR3 is CASSLAASGGDEQYF.

The chain combines TRBV4-2 with TRBJ1-1. CDR3 length: 13 residues. CDR1 and CDR2 (germline): LGHNA, YNFKEQ. The CDR3 loop reads CASSALGGTEAFF.

The chain recombines TRBV6-1 with TRBJ1-2; TCRdb names TRBD1, which stays unverified in the absence of DNA. CDR3 length: 13 residues. In germline, CDR1 is MNHNS, CDR2 SASEGT. The CDR3 region is CATAGLLYYGYTF.

CDR3 region: CASSSTGSGYTF. J is TRBJ1-2 and V is TRBV7-9; TCRdb names TRBD1, which stays unverified in the absence of DNA. The CDR3 runs to 12 residues. CDR1 and CDR2 (germline): SEHNR, FQNEAQ (reference sequence).

The V call is TRBV9, the J call TRBJ2-3; with no DNA, the TCRdb D assignment of TRBD2 cannot be verified. This CDR3 is 15 amino acids long. In germline, CDR1 is SGDLS, CDR2 YYNGEE. The CDR3 loop reads CASSGYSGETDTQYF.